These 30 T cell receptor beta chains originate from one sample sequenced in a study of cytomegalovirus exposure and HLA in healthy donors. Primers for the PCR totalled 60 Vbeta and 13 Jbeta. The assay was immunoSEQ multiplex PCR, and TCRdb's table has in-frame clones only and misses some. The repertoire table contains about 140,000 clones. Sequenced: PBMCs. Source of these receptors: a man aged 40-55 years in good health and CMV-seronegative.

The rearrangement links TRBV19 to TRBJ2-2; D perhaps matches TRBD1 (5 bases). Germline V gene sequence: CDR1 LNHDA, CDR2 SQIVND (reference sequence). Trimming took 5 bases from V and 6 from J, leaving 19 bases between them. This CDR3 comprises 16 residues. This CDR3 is CASSYQGIRSPGELFF. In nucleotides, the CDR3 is TGTGCCAGTAGTTATCAGGGAATTCGTTCTCCCGGGGAGCTGTTTTTT.

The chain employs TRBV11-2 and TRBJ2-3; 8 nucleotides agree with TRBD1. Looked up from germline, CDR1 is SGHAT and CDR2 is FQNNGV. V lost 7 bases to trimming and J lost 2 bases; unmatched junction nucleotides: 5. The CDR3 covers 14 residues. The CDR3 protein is CASNGQGHTDTQYF. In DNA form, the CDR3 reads TGTGCCAGCAACGGACAGGGTCACACAGATACGCAGTATTTT.

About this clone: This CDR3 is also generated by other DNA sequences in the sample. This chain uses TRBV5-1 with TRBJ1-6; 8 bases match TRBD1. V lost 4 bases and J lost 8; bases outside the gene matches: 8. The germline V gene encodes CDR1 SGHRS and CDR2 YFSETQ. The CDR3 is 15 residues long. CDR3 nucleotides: TGCGCCAGCAGCCCCCGGACAGGGCTGGATTCACCCCTCCACTTT. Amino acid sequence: CASSPRTGLDSPLHF.

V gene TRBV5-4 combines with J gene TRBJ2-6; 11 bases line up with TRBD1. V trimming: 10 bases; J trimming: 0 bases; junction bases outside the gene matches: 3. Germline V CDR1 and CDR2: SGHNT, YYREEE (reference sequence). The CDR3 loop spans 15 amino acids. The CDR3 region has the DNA TGTGCCGGCGGGACAGGGGGCTCTGGGGCCAACGTCCTGACTTTC. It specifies CAGGTGGSGANVLTF. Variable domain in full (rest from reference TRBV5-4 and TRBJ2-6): ETGVTQSPTHLIKTRGQQVTLRCSSQSGHNTVSWYQQALGQGPQFIFQYYREEENGRGNFPPRFSGLQFPNYSSELNVNALELDDSALYLCAGGTGGSGANVLTFGAGSRLTVL.

The DNA of the CDR3 is TGTGCCAGCAGCGTAGATCGGTATGGCTACACCTTC. Translated, it gives CASSVDRYGYTF. The chain combines TRBV9 with TRBJ1-2, with D unclear. V shed 0 bases and J shed 5 bases, with 5 bases lying between them. CDR3 length equals 12 residues. Germline CDR1 SGDLS, CDR2 YYNGEE.

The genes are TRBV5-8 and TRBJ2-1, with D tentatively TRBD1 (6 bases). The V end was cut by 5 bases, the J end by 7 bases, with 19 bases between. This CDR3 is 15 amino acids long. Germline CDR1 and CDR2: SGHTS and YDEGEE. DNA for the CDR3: TGTGCCAGCAGGCTGGGACAACGCGTCTGGAATGAGCAGTTCTTC. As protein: CASRLGQRVWNEQFF. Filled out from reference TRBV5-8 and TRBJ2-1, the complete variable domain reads EAGVTQSPTHLIKTRGQQATLRCSPISGHTSVYWYQQALGLGLQFLLWYDEGEERNRGNFPPRFSGRQFPNYSSELNVNALELEDSALYLCASRLGQRVWNEQFFGPGTRLTVL.

CDR3 DNA sequence: TGTGCCAGCAGCCCTGATGTAGCCGGGGAGCTGTTTTTT. Translation gives CASSPDVAGELFF. The chain joins TRBV14 to TRBJ2-2; D call uncertain. V lost 4 bases and J 6 bases, leaving 9 bases between the germline ends. Germline CDR1 is SGHDN and CDR2 is FVKESK. The CDR3 has 13 amino acids. Looking up the rest from reference TRBV14 and TRBJ2-2 gives the full variable domain: EAGVTQFPSHSVIEKGQTVTLRCDPISGHDNLYWYRRVMGKEIKFLLHFVKESKQDESGMPNNRFLAERTGGTYSTLKVQPAELEDSGVYFCASSPDVAGELFFGEGSRLTVL.

The CDR3 DNA follows: TGCAGCGTCATTAGCGGGGTCACAGATACGCAGTATTTT. As protein: CSVISGVTDTQYF. The chain combines TRBV29-1 with TRBJ2-3; 8 bases agree with TRBD2. The J segment lost 2 bases and the V segment lost 6 bases, leaving 4 bases of the junction unmatched. Per the germline V gene, CDR1 is SQVTM and CDR2 is ANQGSEA. This CDR3 region has 13 residues.

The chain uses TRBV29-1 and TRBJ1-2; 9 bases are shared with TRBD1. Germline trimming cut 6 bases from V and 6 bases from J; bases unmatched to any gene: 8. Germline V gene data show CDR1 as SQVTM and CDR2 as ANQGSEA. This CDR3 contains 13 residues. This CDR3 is CSVGTGRGDGYTF. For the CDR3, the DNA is TGCAGCGTCGGGACAGGGCGAGGGGATGGCTACACCTTC.

The CDR3 spells CASRAGAGNEQFF. As DNA, the CDR3 is TGTGCCAGCAGGGCAGGGGCGGGCAATGAGCAGTTCTTC. V usage is TRBV14 and J usage is TRBJ2-1, with D possibly matching TRBD1 (6 bases). The CDR3 has 13 amino acids. V dropped 6 bases and J dropped 6 bases, with 12 bases sitting between them. Germline V lookup: CDR1 SGHDN, CDR2 FVKESK.

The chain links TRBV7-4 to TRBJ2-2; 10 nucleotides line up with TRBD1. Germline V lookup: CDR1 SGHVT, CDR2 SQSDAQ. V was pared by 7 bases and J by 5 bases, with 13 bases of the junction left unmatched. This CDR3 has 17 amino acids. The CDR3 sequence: CASTSPCDRGRTGELFF. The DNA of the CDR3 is TGTGCCAGCACCTCCCCATGTGACAGGGGGCGAACCGGGGAGCTGTTTTTT.

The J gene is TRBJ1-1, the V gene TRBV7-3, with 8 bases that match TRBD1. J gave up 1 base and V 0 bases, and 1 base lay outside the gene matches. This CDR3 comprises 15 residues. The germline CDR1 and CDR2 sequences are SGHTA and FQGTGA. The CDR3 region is CASSLTGTGNTEAFF. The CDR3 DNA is TGTGCCAGCAGCTTAACTGGGACAGGGAACACTGAAGCTTTCTTT.

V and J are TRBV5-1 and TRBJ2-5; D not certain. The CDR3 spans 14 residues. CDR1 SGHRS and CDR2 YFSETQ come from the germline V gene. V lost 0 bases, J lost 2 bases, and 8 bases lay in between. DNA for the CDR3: TGCGCCAGCAGCTTGGGCCACACGCAAGAGACCCAGTACTTC. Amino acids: CASSLGHTQETQYF.

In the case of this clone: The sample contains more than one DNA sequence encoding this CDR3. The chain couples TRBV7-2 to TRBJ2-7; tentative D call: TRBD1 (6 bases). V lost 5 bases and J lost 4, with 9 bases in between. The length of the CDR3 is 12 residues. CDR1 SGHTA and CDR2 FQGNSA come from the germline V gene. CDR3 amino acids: CASSLTGYEQYF. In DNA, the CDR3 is TGTGCCAGCAGCCTTACAGGGTACGAGCAGTACTTC.

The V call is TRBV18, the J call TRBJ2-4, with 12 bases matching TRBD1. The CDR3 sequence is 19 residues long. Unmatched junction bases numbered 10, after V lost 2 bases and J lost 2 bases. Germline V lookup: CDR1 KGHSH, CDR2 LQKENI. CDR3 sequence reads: CASSPFGTGGLLTKNIQYF. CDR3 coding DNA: TGTGCCAGCTCACCATTTGGGACAGGGGGCCTTCTAACCAAAAACATTCAGTACTTC.

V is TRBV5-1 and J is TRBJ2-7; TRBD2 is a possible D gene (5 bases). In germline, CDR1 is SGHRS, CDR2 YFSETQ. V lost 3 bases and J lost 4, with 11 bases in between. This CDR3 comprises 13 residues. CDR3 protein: CASSSHEGYEQYF. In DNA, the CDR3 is TGCGCCAGCAGCTCTCACGAGGGATACGAGCAGTACTTC.

The CDR3 sequence is CASSSFGAPLNYGYTF. The CDR3 region has the DNA TGTGCCAGCAGTTCCTTTGGGGCCCCACTTAACTATGGCTACACCTTC. V gene TRBV6-6 combines with J gene TRBJ1-2; D is possibly TRBD1 (5 bases). The CDR3 loop spans 16 amino acids. CDR1 is MNHNY and CDR2 is SVGAGI in the germline V gene (reference sequence). Trimming stripped 4 bases from V and 1 base from J, with 16 bases between.

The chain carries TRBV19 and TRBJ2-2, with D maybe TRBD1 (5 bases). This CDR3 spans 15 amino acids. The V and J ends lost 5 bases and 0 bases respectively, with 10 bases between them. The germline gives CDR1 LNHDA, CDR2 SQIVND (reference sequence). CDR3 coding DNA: TGTGCCAGTAGTCGGGCAGGGACGAACACCGGGGAGCTGTTTTTT. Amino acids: CASSRAGTNTGELFF.

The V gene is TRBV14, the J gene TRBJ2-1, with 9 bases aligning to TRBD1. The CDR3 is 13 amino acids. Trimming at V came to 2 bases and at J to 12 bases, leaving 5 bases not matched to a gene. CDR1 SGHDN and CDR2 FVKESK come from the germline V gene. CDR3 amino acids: CASSQFPGQGQFF. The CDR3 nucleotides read TGTGCCAGCAGCCAATTCCCGGGACAGGGGCAGTTCTTC.

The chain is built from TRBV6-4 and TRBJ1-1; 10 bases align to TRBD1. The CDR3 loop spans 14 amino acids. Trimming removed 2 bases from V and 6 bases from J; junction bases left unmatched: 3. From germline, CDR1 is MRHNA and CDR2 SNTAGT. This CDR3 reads CASSDQTGGSEAFF. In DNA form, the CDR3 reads TGTGCCAGCAGTGACCAGACAGGGGGCTCTGAAGCTTTCTTT.

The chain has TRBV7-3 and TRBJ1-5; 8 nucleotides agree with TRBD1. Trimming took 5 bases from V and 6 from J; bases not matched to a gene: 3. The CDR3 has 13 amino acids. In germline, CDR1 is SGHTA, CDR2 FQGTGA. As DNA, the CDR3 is TGTGCCAGCAGCGCAGGACAGGGTCAGCCCCAGCATTTT. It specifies CASSAGQGQPQHF.

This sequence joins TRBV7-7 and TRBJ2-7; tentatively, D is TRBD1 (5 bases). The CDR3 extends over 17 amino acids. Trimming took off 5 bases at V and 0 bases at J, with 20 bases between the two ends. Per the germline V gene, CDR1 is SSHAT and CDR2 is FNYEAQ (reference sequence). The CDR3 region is CASSNRAQVTHSYEQYF. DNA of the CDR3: TGTGCCAGCAGCAATAGAGCACAGGTAACACACTCCTACGAGCAGTACTTC.

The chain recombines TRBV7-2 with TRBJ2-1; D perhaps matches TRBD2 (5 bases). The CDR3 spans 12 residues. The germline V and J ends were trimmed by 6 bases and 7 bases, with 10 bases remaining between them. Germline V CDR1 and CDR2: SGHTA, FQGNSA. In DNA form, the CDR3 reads TGTGCCAGCAGTTTCCCGGGGAATGAGCAGTTCTTC. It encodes CASSFPGNEQFF.

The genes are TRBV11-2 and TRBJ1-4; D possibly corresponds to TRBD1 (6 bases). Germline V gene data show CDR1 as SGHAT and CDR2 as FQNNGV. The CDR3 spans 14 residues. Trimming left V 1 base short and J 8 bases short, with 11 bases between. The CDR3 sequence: CASSLAGVGEKLFF. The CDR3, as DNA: TGTGCCAGCAGCTTAGCAGGGGTCGGAGAAAAACTGTTTTTT.

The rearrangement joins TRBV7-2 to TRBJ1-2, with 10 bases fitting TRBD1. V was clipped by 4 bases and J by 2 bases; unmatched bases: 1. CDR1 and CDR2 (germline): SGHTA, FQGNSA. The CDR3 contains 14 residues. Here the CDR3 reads CASSSDRGNYGYTF. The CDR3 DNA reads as TGTGCCAGCAGCTCGGACAGGGGGAACTATGGCTACACCTTC.

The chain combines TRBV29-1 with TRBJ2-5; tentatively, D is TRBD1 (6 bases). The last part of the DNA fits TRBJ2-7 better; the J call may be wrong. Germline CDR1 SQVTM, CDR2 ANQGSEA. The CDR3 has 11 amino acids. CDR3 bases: TGCAGCATACAGGGAAATGGCGAGCAGTACTTC. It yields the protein CSIQGNGEQYF.

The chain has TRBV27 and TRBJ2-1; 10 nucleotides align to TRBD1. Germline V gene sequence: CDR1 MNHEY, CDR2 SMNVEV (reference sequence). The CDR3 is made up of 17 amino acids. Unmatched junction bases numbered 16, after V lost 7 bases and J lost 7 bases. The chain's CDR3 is CASKLIPGTGVWNEQFF. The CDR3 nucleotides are TGTGCCAGCAAACTCATTCCCGGGACAGGGGTTTGGAATGAGCAGTTCTTC.

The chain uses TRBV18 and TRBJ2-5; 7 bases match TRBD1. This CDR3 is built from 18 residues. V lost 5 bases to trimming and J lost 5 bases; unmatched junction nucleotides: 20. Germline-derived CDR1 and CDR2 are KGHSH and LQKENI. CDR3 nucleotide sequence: TGTGCCAGCTCATTATTCCGGGACAGTGAACTAGTGTTGGAGACCCAGTACTTC. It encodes CASSLFRDSELVLETQYF.

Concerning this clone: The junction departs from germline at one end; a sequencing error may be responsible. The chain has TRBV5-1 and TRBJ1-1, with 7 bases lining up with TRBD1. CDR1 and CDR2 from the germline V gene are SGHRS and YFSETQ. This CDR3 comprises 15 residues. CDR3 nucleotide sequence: TGCGCCAGCAGCTCAGGGACAGCCCATAACAATGAAGCTTTCTTT. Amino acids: CASSSGTAHNNEAFF.

CDR3 protein: CASSSLTGNTEAFF. The CDR3 DNA follows: TGTGCCAGCAGCTCCTTAACAGGGAACACTGAAGCTTTCTTT. The chain joins TRBV7-9 to TRBJ1-1; D may be TRBD1 (5 bases). Germline CDR1 reads SEHNR; CDR2 reads FQNEAQ (reference sequence). Between the trimmed V and J ends, which lost 4 bases and 1 base, there was a span of 10 bases. The CDR3 extends over 14 amino acids.